This TCR beta chain was observed in a study of CXCR3-negative and CXCR3-positive naive CD8 T cells. On the study more broadly: Per-library TRB read counts averaged about 1.5 +/- 0.3 million, adding up to 110 million to 150 million in total. Study-wide findings and caveats: Partly lower CXCR3 expression followed cryopreservation, and most assays relied on fresh PBMCs. Naive subsets had comparable surface CD5; TCR strength was inferred from TRB CDR3 properties. Relative to CXCR3-negative naive cells, CXCR3-positive naive cells had more hydrophobic TRB CDR3s.

The CDR3 sequence is 13 residues long. Germline V lookup: CDR1 SQVTM, CDR2 ANQGSEA. The method, 5' RACE with UMI labels, was used to prepare the TRB cDNA libraries. TCRdb re-called the 5' RACE reads; one entry per CDR3 protein, DNA not given. The sample's table shows roughly 7,000 distinct CDR3 sequences. This clonotype shows up as medium-sized (0.01 to 0.1%) by frequency. The antigen is not known. The rearrangement links TRBV29-1 to TRBJ2-3; TCRdb lists TRBD1, though no DNA is available to test this call. Sequenced material: naive CXCR3+ CD8+ T cells from blood. Subset reported: CD45RO-CCR7+CD27+CD95- naive CD8+ T cells expressing CXCR3 (TNR3+). This TCR derives from a human donor in good health. Some clones in this sample may be carry-over from other donors' samples. CDR3 amino acids: CSVAPVSTDTQYF.